What follows are 25 T cell receptor beta chains derived from one specimen sequenced in a study of T cell changes during pregnancy in multiple sclerosis. Produced via immunoSEQ multiplex PCR; TCRdb's table is partial and in-frame only. The data contain roughly 99,000 clones, under 95% of them singletons. Source: peripheral blood, taken in the third trimester of pregnancy. These receptor sequences come from a female donor in good health, enrolled as a control in a pregnancy study.

This clone was detected a few times. This chain joins TRBV6-1 and TRBJ1-2; 7 bases match TRBD1. V was pared by 9 bases and J by 4 bases, with 5 bases of the junction left unmatched. Germline values: CDR1 MNHNS, CDR2 SASEGT. This CDR3 has 12 residues. The CDR3 loop reads CASETGIYGYTF. Here the CDR3 DNA reads TGTGCCAGTGAGACAGGGATCTATGGCTACACCTTC.

The chain is built from TRBV4-3 and TRBJ2-5; 8 bases map to TRBD1. CDR3 size: 16 residues. V lost 4 bases to trimming and J lost 2 bases; unmatched junction nucleotides: 9. Germline assignment: CDR1 LGHNA and CDR2 YSLEER. In nucleotides, the CDR3 is TGCGCCAGCAGCCGAGACTCCAGGGGGCGGCAAGAGACCCAGTACTTC. This sequence encodes CASSRDSRGRQETQYF.

The rearrangement uses TRBV29-1 and TRBJ1-4, with a tentative D call TRBD1 (5 bases). Trimming left V 5 bases short and J 5 bases short, with 6 bases between. The CDR3 runs 11 residues. From germline, CDR1 is SQVTM and CDR2 ANQGSEA. CDR3 amino acids: CSVRQNEKLFF. CDR3 bases: TGCAGCGTTCGACAGAATGAAAAACTGTTTTTT.

This sequence joins TRBV5-6 and TRBJ1-4; 9 bases match TRBD1. Trimming cost V 3 bases and J 10 bases; bases outside gene matches: 13. Germline CDR1 reads SGHDT; CDR2 reads YYEEEE. This CDR3 region has 16 residues. The CDR3 DNA follows: TGTGCCAGCAGCTCCCAAGCGGGACAGGGTTGGGGAAAACTGTTTTTT. Translated, it gives CASSSQAGQGWGKLFF.

The gene calls are TRBV19 and TRBJ1-1, with D maybe TRBD1 (5 bases). CDR3 length: 15 amino acids. Per germline, CDR1 LNHDA and CDR2 SQIVND (reference sequence). The germline V and J ends were trimmed by 5 bases and 0 bases, with 13 bases remaining between them. The CDR3 nucleotides are TGTGCCAGTAGTTTTCAGGGCGTCATGAACACTGAAGCTTTCTTT. As protein: CASSFQGVMNTEAFF.

The chain carries TRBV6-1 and TRBJ2-7; D possibly corresponds to TRBD1 (6 bases). Germline V gene data show CDR1 as MNHNS and CDR2 as SASEGT. The CDR3 has 17 amino acids. Trimming left V 2 bases short and J 4 bases short, with 21 bases between. The CDR3: CASSERWQGLRTYEQYF. In DNA, the CDR3 is TGTGCCAGCAGTGAAAGATGGCAGGGGTTGAGGACTTACGAGCAGTACTTC.

The count of this clone is one. Written as DNA, the CDR3 is TGTGCCAGCAGCCCACTAGGAGGGCAGACAGATACGCAGTATTTT. This sequence encodes CASSPLGGQTDTQYF. This chain links TRBV7-2 with TRBJ2-3, with D possibly TRBD2 on 6 matching bases. Trimming left V 5 bases short and J 3 bases short, with 15 bases between. Germline loops: CDR1 SGHTA, CDR2 FQGNSA. The CDR3 sequence is 15 residues long.

As DNA, the CDR3 is TGTGCCAGCAGTACAGGGGGGATCACTGAAGCTTTCTTT. This codes for CASSTGGITEAFF. The chain employs TRBV6-5 and TRBJ1-1, with 8 positions matching TRBD1. The CDR3 spans 13 residues. Per the germline V gene, CDR1 is MNHEY and CDR2 is SVGAGI. With V trimmed by 5 bases and J by 4 bases, 3 bases remained unmatched.

The chain employs TRBV19 and TRBJ1-2; 9 nucleotides line up with TRBD1. The J segment lost 8 bases and the V segment lost 2 bases, leaving 6 bases of the junction unmatched. The CDR3 sequence is 14 residues long. Germline V gene sequence: CDR1 LNHDA, CDR2 SQIVND (reference sequence). The DNA of the CDR3 is TGTGCCAGTAGTATAATGGACAGGGGATTGGGCTACACCTTC. Translating it yields CASSIMDRGLGYTF.

This rearrangement joins TRBV5-1 to TRBJ2-3; TRBD1 agrees at 11 bases. After removal of 4 bases from V and 5 bases from J, the junction contained 9 bases not matched to a gene. CDR3 length: 16 residues. Looked up from germline, CDR1 is SGHRS and CDR2 is YFSETQ. Here the CDR3 DNA reads TGCGCCAGCAGCAGGAACCCGGGACAGGGGGGAGATACGCAGTATTTT. It specifies CASSRNPGQGGDTQYF. Supplemented by reference TRBV5-1 and TRBJ2-3, the full variable domain reads KAGVTQTPRYLIKTRGQQVTLSCSPISGHRSVSWYQQTPGQGLQFLFEYFSETQRNKGNFPGRFSGRQFSNSRSEMNVSTLELGDSALYLCASSRNPGQGGDTQYFGPGTRLTVL.

This clone was seen just once. The chain has TRBV25-1 and TRBJ2-4, with 8 bases matching TRBD1. Germline V gene lookup returns CDR1 MGHDK and CDR2 SYGVNS. This CDR3 region has 15 residues. V lost 2 bases to trimming and J lost 3 bases; unmatched junction nucleotides: 3. CDR3 sequence (DNA): TGTGCCAGCAGTGAAGGGGACAGGCACAAAAACATTCAGTACTTC. Translated: CASSEGDRHKNIQYF.

The rearrangement links TRBV7-7 to TRBJ2-2, with a possible D match to TRBD2 (5 bases). This CDR3 has 12 amino acids. The germline V gene has CDR1 SSHAT and CDR2 FNYEAQ (reference sequence). V was pared by 8 bases and J by 6 bases, with 10 bases between. The CDR3 protein is CASFGGPGELFF. In DNA form, the CDR3 reads TGTGCCAGCTTCGGAGGCCCCGGGGAGCTGTTTTTT.

This clone has a single count. The CDR3 loop reads CASSLVTGGVTEAFF. CDR3 DNA: TGTGCCAGCAGCTTAGTAACAGGGGGAGTCACTGAAGCTTTCTTT. The J gene is TRBJ1-1, the V gene TRBV7-8; 8 nucleotides align to TRBD1. The V gene end was trimmed by 1 base and the J gene end by 4 bases; junction bases not matched to a gene: 5. Germline V gene data show CDR1 as SGHVS and CDR2 as FQNEAQ. CDR3 length: 15 residues.

This chain joins TRBV7-9 and TRBJ2-7; 13 nucleotides line up with TRBD2. The ends lost 5 bases at V and 4 bases at J; junction bases unmatched: 5. This CDR3 comprises 15 residues. Germline V lookup: CDR1 SEHNR, CDR2 FQNEAQ (reference sequence). The CDR3 here is CASSRGLAGAYEQYF. CDR3 sequence (DNA): TGTGCCAGCAGCCGAGGACTAGCGGGGGCGTACGAGCAGTACTTC.

The chain is built from TRBV30 and TRBJ2-1; 7 bases align to TRBD1. The CDR3 is 13 residues long. Germline V gene lookup returns CDR1 GTSNPN and CDR2 SVGIG (reference sequence). The V and J ends lost 5 bases and 3 bases, in that order; junction bases with no gene match: 4. The CDR3, as DNA: TGTGCCTGGGTTGGGACAGTCTACAATGAGCAGTTCTTC. The encoded protein is CAWVGTVYNEQFF.

This clone came up many times. J is TRBJ1-5 and V is TRBV5-8; possible D gene TRBD1, 6 bases. This CDR3 is built from 13 residues. Germline V gene sequence: CDR1 SGHTS, CDR2 YDEGEE. V was shortened by 4 bases and J by 3 bases, with 8 bases between the two germline ends. The DNA of the CDR3 is TGTGCCAGCAGCGGACAGTTCAATCAGCCCCAGCATTTT. Translating it yields CASSGQFNQPQHF.

V and J are TRBV5-4 and TRBJ2-3; a possible D gene is TRBD1 (5 bases). Looked up from germline, CDR1 is SGHNT and CDR2 is YYREEE (reference sequence). V was pared by 0 bases and J by 2 bases, with 10 bases between. This CDR3 is 15 amino acids long. CDR3 amino acids: CASSLENRYTDTQYF. In DNA, the CDR3 is TGTGCCAGCAGCTTGGAAAACAGGTACACAGATACGCAGTATTTT.

CDR3 residues: CASSYRDRGKSEQFF. The CDR3 DNA is TGCGCCAGCAGCTACCGGGACAGGGGAAAGAGTGAGCAGTTCTTC. The chain couples TRBV5-1 to TRBJ2-1; 10 positions agree with TRBD1. The CDR3 is made up of 15 amino acids. The trim removed 3 bases at V and 9 bases at J, leaving 9 bases unmatched. Germline V gene lookup returns CDR1 SGHRS and CDR2 YFSETQ.

The V gene is TRBV7-9, the J gene TRBJ2-7, with D hard to call. Germline CDR1 SEHNR, CDR2 FQNEAQ (reference sequence). V gave up 5 bases and J gave up 1 base, with 9 bases separating them. The length of the CDR3 is 13 residues. CDR3 amino acids: CASSAYGSYEQYF. CDR3 sequence (DNA): TGTGCCAGCAGCGCCTACGGGTCCTACGAGCAGTACTTC.

The chain uses TRBV19 and TRBJ1-1, with TRBD1 matching over 9 bases. The length of the CDR3 is 14 residues. Germline loops: CDR1 LNHDA, CDR2 SQIVND (reference sequence). V dropped 7 bases and J dropped 6; count of bases not matched to a gene: 9. DNA for the CDR3: TGTGCCAGTAACGCGGTAAGGACAGGGGCTGAAGCTTTCTTT. Encoded protein: CASNAVRTGAEAFF.

J is TRBJ2-7 and V is TRBV6-1, with D possibly matching TRBD1 (5 bases). The CDR3 spans 15 residues. Germline-derived CDR1 and CDR2 are MNHNS and SASEGT. V lost 6 bases and J lost 4, with 19 bases in between. Here the CDR3 reads CASSPRVGVKYEQYF. The CDR3 DNA reads as TGTGCCAGCAGCCCGAGAGTAGGGGTGAAGTACGAGCAGTACTTC.

This clone was observed a handful of times. Additional DNA sequences in this sample encode the identical CDR3. This sequence joins TRBV11-3 and TRBJ2-1; perhaps TRBD1 as D (6 bases). The germline gives CDR1 SGHNT, CDR2 YENEEA. Trimming took off 4 bases at V and 7 bases at J, with 20 bases between the two ends. The CDR3 is 16 amino acids. In DNA form, the CDR3 reads TGTGCCAGCAGCTCGTACCTTCCAGGGGCCAGGAATGAGCAGTTCTTC. The encoded protein is CASSSYLPGARNEQFF.

CDR3 bases: TGTGCCAGCAGCATGGTAGCGGGGGGGTACAATGAGCAGTTCTTC. Translating it yields CASSMVAGGYNEQFF. This chain uses TRBV6-5 with TRBJ2-1; 11 positions agree with TRBD2. Germline CDR1 is MNHEY and CDR2 is SVGAGI. CDR3 length: 15 amino acids. J gave up 4 bases and V 6 bases, and 5 bases lay outside the gene matches.

The CDR3 reads CASNRDRPNGYTF. The CDR3 nucleotides read TGTGCCAGCAACCGAGACAGACCCAATGGCTACACCTTC. The chain joins TRBV7-9 to TRBJ1-2; tentatively, D is TRBD1 (5 bases). V was cut by 7 bases and J by 6 bases, with 15 bases left in between. CDR1 is SEHNR and CDR2 is FQNEAQ in the germline V gene (reference sequence). The CDR3 has 13 amino acids.

This chain links TRBV10-3 with TRBJ2-3; maybe TRBD2 (6 bases). V lost 11 bases and J 4 bases, leaving 19 bases between the germline ends. CDR1 and CDR2 from the germline V gene are ENHRY and SYGVKD. This CDR3 region has 14 residues. CDR3 amino acids: CAAYGSGEADTQYF. The CDR3 nucleotides read TGTGCCGCCTACGGGTCGGGGGAGGCAGATACGCAGTATTTT.